This passage covers 3 T cell receptor beta chains from one sample sequenced in a study of Graves' ophthalmopathy and Graves' hyperthyroidism. Transcripts of RNA were the source for amplifying TCR beta CDR3 regions. The first-round RT-PCR employed HTBI primers together with the Qiagen OneStep RT-PCR kit. A multiplex PCR was then performed as the second round. TCRdb re-called the multiplex PCR reads through MiXCR, storing one row per CDR3 protein. Counted here are about 160,000 distinct CDR3 sequences, roughly 36% occurring once; the ten biggest clones make up approximately 9%. The sequenced material came from peripheral blood. The receptors were gathered from a man younger than 40 with Graves' ophthalmopathy.

This clonotype showed up just once. The V call is TRBV12-3 or TRBV12-4, the J call TRBJ2-5, with 8 bases matching TRBD1. The CDR3 has 16 amino acids. V lost 6 bases and J lost 5; bases outside the gene matches: 14. The CDR3 protein is CASSLGAGGGWETQYF. CDR3 bases: TGTGCCAGCAGCCTGGGGGCAGGGGGCGGTTGGGAGACCCAGTACTTC.

The chain combines TRBV28 with TRBJ2-2; 8 bases are shared with TRBD2. V was pared by 2 bases and J by 2 bases, with 4 bases of the junction left unmatched. The CDR3 loop spans 16 amino acids. Germline values: CDR1 MDHEN, CDR2 SYDVKM. CDR3 in amino acids: CASSLTGGRNTGELFF. The CDR3 coding sequence is TGTGCCAGCAGTTTAACGGGAGGGCGTAACACCGGGGAGCTGTTTTTT. The full variable domain, completed using reference TRBV28 and TRBJ2-2, is DVKVTQSSRYLVKRTGEKVFLECVQDMDHENMFWYRQDPGLGLRLIYFSYDVKMKEKGDIPEGYSVSREKKERFSLILESASTNQTSMYLCASSLTGGRNTGELFFGEGSRLTVL.

The chain recombines TRBV28 with TRBJ1-1, with D possibly being TRBD1 (5 bases). V was pared by 4 bases and J by 5 bases, with 17 bases between. CDR3 length equals 15 residues. Germline V gene data show CDR1 as MDHEN and CDR2 as SYDVKM. CDR3 nucleotide sequence: TGTGCCAGCAGTTCACCCACGGGAAGGGGAACTGAAGCTTTCTTT. This gives the protein CASSSPTGRGTEAFF.